These T cell receptor beta chains were read from a single sample in a study of T cell responses to AZD1222 COVID-19 vaccine. The method was immunoSEQ multiplex PCR; TCRdb's version includes in-frame clones alone and lacks a portion of them. The sample has fewer than 150,000 clones, 88% seen once. The material sequenced was peripheral blood, taken on day 0 of AZD1222 vaccination. These receptors were taken from an adult in good health. Both conserved end residues are part of each CDR3. Fields, in order: CDR3 length, D gene, J gene, V gene, clone size, CDR3 protein, CDR3 DNA. A D gene is named only where the DNA matches it firmly. Expanded clones are given a class, and other clones once, few, many or no size at all.

15	TRBD1	TRBJ1-5	TRBV19	.	CASSGRGAYNQPQHF	TGTGCCAGTAGCGGCAGGGGGGCGTACAATCAGCCCCAGCATTTT
16	TRBD1	TRBJ1-2	TRBV10-3	.	CAISESRQGLNYGYTF	TGTGCCATCAGTGAGTCCCGACAGGGCCTAAACTATGGCTACACCTTC
14	TRBD1	TRBJ1-1	TRBV28	.	CASITGGRNTEAFF	TGTGCCAGCATTACAGGGGGCCGGAACACTGAAGCTTTCTTT
13	TRBD1	TRBJ2-5	TRBV2	once	CASSPDRTWTQYF	TGTGCCAGCAGCCCGGACAGGACGTGGACCCAGTACTTC
13	.	TRBJ2-2	TRBV10-3	.	CASGGLNTGELFF	TGTGCCAGCGGCGGGCTGAACACCGGGGAGCTGTTTTTT
11	.	TRBJ1-1	TRBV11-2	.	CASRQNTEAFF	TGTGCCAGCAGACAGAACACTGAAGCTTTCTTT
18	TRBD2	TRBJ2-3	TRBV10-2	once	CASSESGGYGTSTDTQYF	TGCGCCAGCAGTGAGTCGGGAGGGTACGGAACAAGCACAGATACGCAGTATTTT
15	TRBD1	TRBJ1-2	TRBV3-1/TRBV3-2	few	CASSQESTGNYGYTF	TGTGCCAGCAGCCAAGAGTCGACAGGGAACTATGGCTACACCTTC
15	TRBD1	TRBJ1-5	TRBV6-5	.	CASRHGQGENQPQHF	TGTGCCAGCAGACACGGACAGGGGGAAAATCAGCCCCAGCATTTT
16	.	TRBJ2-2	TRBV4-3	.	CASSQEAAATTGELFF	TGCGCCAGCAGCCAAGAGGCCGCAGCTACCACCGGGGAGCTGTTTTTT
16	.	TRBJ2-3	TRBV18	.	CASSRRGDTHTDTQYF	TGTGCCAGCTCACGAAGAGGGGACACCCACACAGATACGCAGTATTTT
15	TRBD1	TRBJ2-1	TRBV19	.	CASSRDRDIRNEQFF	TGTGCCAGTAGTCGTGACAGGGATATTAGGAATGAGCAGTTCTTC
19	TRBD1	TRBJ1-5	TRBV5-1	.	CASSYDRDRGRGDNQPQHF	TGCGCCAGCAGCTACGACCGGGACAGGGGGCGCGGGGACAATCAGCCCCAGCATTTT
18	TRBD1	TRBJ1-1	TRBV18	.	CASSPNVPGGPVEVRAFF	TGTGCCAGCTCACCCAACGTTCCAGGGGGGCCCGTCGAGGTACGGGCTTTCTTT
17	TRBD1	TRBJ2-7	TRBV7-9	once	CASSFHWDRGPSYEQYF	TGTGCCAGCAGCTTCCACTGGGACAGGGGGCCCTCCTACGAGCAGTACTTC
14	.	TRBJ2-5	TRBV5-1	.	CASSLGPSEETQYF	TGCGCCAGCAGCTTGGGCCCCTCCGAAGAGACCCAGTACTTC
15	.	TRBJ1-6	TRBV6-1	once	CASSEPMEYNSPLHF	TGTGCCAGCAGTGAACCTATGGAGTATAATTCACCCCTCCACTTT
13	.	TRBJ2-1	TRBV12-3/TRBV12-4	.	CASSPRTRYGEFF	TGTGCCAGCAGTCCTCGGACCCGCTACGGGGAGTTCTTC
14	.	TRBJ2-5	TRBV19	.	CASSIGPVQETQYF	TGTGCCAGTAGTATAGGGCCAGTCCAAGAGACCCAGTACTTC
15	.	TRBJ2-5	TRBV6-2/TRBV6-3	.	CASSYHPTWVETQYF	TGTGCCAGCAGTTACCATCCCACATGGGTGGAGACCCAGTACTTC
14	.	TRBJ1-5	TRBV19	.	CASSGGEATRAQHF	TGTGCCAGTAGTGGGGGAGAGGCCACAAGGGCCCAGCATTTT
16	TRBD1	TRBJ1-3	TRBV28	.	CASSPDRAISGNTIYF	TGTGCCAGCAGTCCCGACAGGGCGATCTCTGGAAACACCATATATTTT
14	TRBD1	TRBJ1-1	TRBV11-2	few	CASRTAGTDTEAFF	TGTGCCAGCAGAACAGCCGGGACAGACACTGAAGCTTTCTTT
13	.	TRBJ2-7	TRBV6-5	.	CASSYLRDGEQYF	TGTGCCAGCAGTTACCTTAGAGATGGGGAGCAGTACTTC
14	TRBD1	TRBJ1-2	TRBV18	.	CASSPDRGTYGYTF	TGTGCCAGCTCACCGGACAGGGGGACCTATGGCTACACCTTC
16	TRBD1	TRBJ2-7	TRBV6-1	.	CASSGFRDRGSYEQYF	TGTGCCAGCAGTGGATTCCGGGACAGGGGCTCCTACGAGCAGTACTTC
14	.	TRBJ2-1	TRBV19	once	CASSIDTPSGEQFF	TGTGCCAGTAGTATAGACACCCCGAGCGGTGAGCAGTTCTTC
15	.	TRBJ1-2	TRBV6-5	once	CASSLIKDGRGGYTF	TGTGCCAGCAGTCTAATCAAGGACGGACGGGGTGGCTACACCTTC